These 17 T cell receptor beta chains came from one sample sequenced in a study of cytomegalovirus exposure and HLA in healthy donors. Vbeta (60) and Jbeta (13) primers were used in the PCR. Method: immunoSEQ multiplex PCR; TCRdb's copy keeps in-frame clones and lacks some. The profile shows over 150,000 clones, 70% to 80% of them singletons. Sequencing was carried out using PBMCs. These receptors were obtained from a woman between 40 and 50 years old in good health and CMV-seronegative.

DNA of the CDR3: TGTGCCAGCAGTTTAGGAGGGACCCTAGCCAAAAACATTCAGTACTTC. This gives the protein CASSLGGTLAKNIQYF. V is TRBV28 and J is TRBJ2-4, with a possible D match to TRBD2 (6 bases). CDR3 size: 16 residues. Trimming stripped 2 bases from V and 0 bases from J, with 11 bases between. Germline V lookup: CDR1 MDHEN, CDR2 SYDVKM.

The V and J genes are TRBV5-1 and TRBJ2-1; D is perhaps TRBD2 (6 bases). The CDR3 sequence is 15 residues long. V dropped 3 bases and J dropped 7 bases, with 17 bases sitting between them. Germline V gene sequence: CDR1 SGHRS, CDR2 YFSETQ. DNA for the CDR3: TGCGCCAGCAGCTACGACCTAGCGAGAAGTAATGAGCAGTTCTTC. It encodes CASSYDLARSNEQFF.

Turning to this clone: The same CDR3 can be traced to other DNA sequences in this sample. CDR3 nucleotides: TGCAGCGTTGAGGGGCCCGCTAGCGGGGGGACAGATACGCAGTATTTT. Residues: CSVEGPASGGTDTQYF. The chain joins TRBV29-1 to TRBJ2-3; 11 nucleotides match TRBD2. The CDR3 extends over 16 amino acids. Germline CDR1 is SQVTM and CDR2 is ANQGSEA. V lost 3 bases to trimming and J lost 3 bases; unmatched junction nucleotides: 8.

The gene calls are TRBV19 and TRBJ1-2; D remains ambiguous. Germline values: CDR1 LNHDA, CDR2 SQIVND (reference sequence). CDR3 length equals 13 residues. Trimming shortened V by 5 bases and J by 5 bases, and 12 bases separated the two germline ends. This chain's CDR3 is CASSLLGPYGYTF. CDR3 nucleotide sequence: TGTGCCAGTAGTCTCCTGGGCCCGTATGGCTACACCTTC.

The chain carries TRBV15 and TRBJ1-1, with D possibly TRBD1 on 5 matching bases. Per the germline V gene, CDR1 is LNHNV and CDR2 is YYDKDF (reference sequence). The V and J ends lost 1 base and 1 base respectively, with 13 bases between them. The CDR3 extends over 16 amino acids. The CDR3 DNA sequence: TGTGCCACCAGCAGAGTTTCAGGGCGGGGGAACACTGAAGCTTTCTTT. As protein: CATSRVSGRGNTEAFF.

The chain carries TRBV5-4 and TRBJ1-1; TRBD1 is a possible D gene (5 bases). Germline-derived CDR1 and CDR2 are SGHNT and YYREEE (reference sequence). Trimming took off 3 bases at V and 5 bases at J, with 8 bases between the two ends. The CDR3 is 12 residues long. CDR3 DNA: TGTGCCAGCAGCTCTCGGGGGACTGAAGCTTTCTTT. This encodes CASSSRGTEAFF. Combining the CDR3 with reference TRBV5-4 and TRBJ1-1 gives the whole variable domain ETGVTQSPTHLIKTRGQQVTLRCSSQSGHNTVSWYQQALGQGPQFIFQYYREEENGRGNFPPRFSGLQFPNYSSELNVNALELDDSALYLCASSSRGTEAFFGQGTRLTVV.

The chain couples TRBV5-6 to TRBJ2-5; 7 nucleotides line up with TRBD2. The ends lost 6 bases at V and 3 bases at J; junction bases unmatched: 8. Germline V gene data show CDR1 as SGHDT and CDR2 as YYEEEE. CDR3 length equals 14 residues. As DNA, the CDR3 is TGTGCCAGCATCAAGAGAGCGGGAAAAGAGACCCAGTACTTC. It encodes CASIKRAGKETQYF.

This chain joins TRBV28 and TRBJ1-2; D unresolved. The CDR3 runs 12 residues. Trimming removed 5 bases from V and 6 bases from J, with 10 bases in between. The germline V gene encodes CDR1 MDHEN and CDR2 SYDVKM. This chain's CDR3 is CASSIRLDGYTF. CDR3 DNA sequence: TGTGCCAGCAGTATCCGGTTGGATGGCTACACCTTC.

CDR3 in amino acids: CASSPLGGLSETQYF. DNA for the CDR3: TGTGCCAGCAGTCCCCTGGGGGGGTTGTCGGAGACCCAGTACTTC. V is TRBV2 and J is TRBJ2-5, with 7 bases fitting TRBD2. The J segment lost 5 bases and the V segment lost 5 bases, leaving 11 bases of the junction unmatched. CDR1 is SNHLY and CDR2 is FYNNEI in the germline V gene. This CDR3 comprises 15 residues.

This chain links TRBV30 with TRBJ2-5; D call uncertain. Per germline, CDR1 GTSNPN and CDR2 SVGIG (reference sequence). Trimming removed 2 bases at V and 5 bases at J, with 9 bases between. The CDR3 is 12 residues long. The CDR3: CAWSPALETQYF. Written as DNA, the CDR3 is TGTGCCTGGAGTCCTGCGCTGGAGACCCAGTACTTC.

The CDR3 protein is CAISESPGQPASTNEKLFF. The CDR3 DNA follows: TGTGCCATCAGTGAGTCTCCGGGACAGCCGGCTTCAACTAATGAAAAACTGTTTTTT. This chain uses TRBV10-3 with TRBJ1-4; 7 positions agree with TRBD1. V lost 0 bases, J lost 0 bases, and 10 bases stayed unmatched. The CDR3 spans 19 residues. Per germline, CDR1 ENHRY and CDR2 SYGVKD.

The V call is TRBV2, the J call TRBJ2-5; tentatively, D is TRBD2 (5 bases). This CDR3 has 16 amino acids. V lost 5 bases, J lost 1 base, and 17 bases lay in between. Germline-derived CDR1 and CDR2 are SNHLY and FYNNEI. In nucleotides, the CDR3 is TGTGCCAGCAGTAAACGAGGGATCAGTAGCCAAGAGACCCAGTACTTC. It is translated as CASSKRGISSQETQYF.

The chain employs TRBV29-1 and TRBJ1-2; D is unresolved. The CDR3 is 12 amino acids. CDR1 is SQVTM and CDR2 is ANQGSEA in the germline V gene. Deletions cut 6 bases from V and 4 bases from J, with 12 bases between. This chain's CDR3 is CSVGEISYGYTF. Written as DNA, the CDR3 is TGCAGCGTGGGAGAGATCTCCTATGGCTACACCTTC.

The chain carries TRBV5-1 and TRBJ1-2, with D possibly matching TRBD1 (5 bases). The CDR3 sequence is 13 residues long. The V gene's germline CDR1 is SGHRS and CDR2 YFSETQ. Trimming took 0 bases from V and 4 from J, leaving 7 bases between them. CDR3 in DNA: TGCGCCAGCAGCTTGGGAAGGGGCTATGGCTACACCTTC. Its protein is CASSLGRGYGYTF.

This clone has only a few counts. The same CDR3 arises from other DNA sequences in this sample as well. The chain has TRBV6-1 and TRBJ1-1, with D tentatively TRBD1 (5 bases). This CDR3 has 12 residues. With 4 bases removed from V and 5 bases from J, the gap between germline ends came to 8 bases. The germline V gene has CDR1 MNHNS and CDR2 SASEGT. The CDR3 DNA reads TGTGCCAGCAGTGCCGGGGGTACTGAAGCTTTCTTT. It yields the protein CASSAGGTEAFF.

CDR3 protein: CASWTGVGQPQHF. The CDR3 nucleotides read TGTGCCAGCTGGACAGGGGTTGGTCAGCCCCAGCATTTT. V and J are TRBV27 and TRBJ1-5; 9 bases agree with TRBD1. Germline assignment: CDR1 MNHEY and CDR2 SMNVEV (reference sequence). The CDR3 spans 13 residues. J gave up 6 bases and V 8 bases, and 5 bases lay outside the gene matches.

The chain employs TRBV5-1 and TRBJ1-1, with TRBD1 as a possible D gene (5 bases). This CDR3 is built from 14 residues. Trimming took 7 bases from V and 1 from J, leaving 14 bases between them. Germline loops: CDR1 SGHRS, CDR2 YFSETQ. The CDR3 is CASGGAQPNTEAFF. DNA of the CDR3: TGCGCCAGCGGCGGGGCACAGCCGAACACTGAAGCTTTCTTT.